This T cell receptor beta chain was identified during a study of T cells after yellow fever vaccination. General study points: Abundant clonotypes from the bulk population could get into FACS-sorted repertoires as contaminants. Clones that expanded after primary vaccination mostly reappeared after the booster (96% CD4, about 91% CD8). Some clonotypes were seen in both the CD4 and the CD8 compartments. These made up a small share and likely arose from convergent recombination.

TCR cDNA was made by 5'RACE template switching, adding a universal primer site and UMIs. From the 5' RACE reads, TCRdb called clonotypes with MiXCR, one entry per CDR3 protein. The table lists just over 300,000 distinct CDR3 sequences, roughly 3.5% of them singletons, with 23% in the top ten. CDR1 and CDR2 from the germline V gene are SGHRS and YFSETQ. The V and J ends lost 4 bases and 5 bases, in that order; junction bases with no gene match: 5. This CDR3 is 14 amino acids long. This clonotype was seen many times. No antigen is known for it. V is TRBV5-1 and J is TRBJ1-1, with TRBD1 matching 10 bases. The TCR originated in a man aged 18-30 years who received the YFV17D yellow fever vaccine. The specimen comprised PBMCs, sampled on the day of the yellow fever booster vaccination. This CDR3 is CASSVADRGTEAFF. Here the CDR3 DNA reads TGCGCCAGCAGCGTGGCGGACAGGGGGACTGAAGCTTTCTTT.